Presented here are 13 T cell receptor beta chains from one specimen sequenced in a study of OX40 agonist ivuxolimab in advanced cancers. TCRdb keeps only in-frame clones here, not all; method: immunoSEQ multiplex PCR. The table records over 40,000 clones, just under 85% of them present only once. The material sequenced was CD4+ or CD8+ T cells sorted from blood, taken in a trial of the OX40 agonist ivuxolimab. Source of these receptors: an adult with an advanced solid tumor such as melanoma, head and neck, liver or kidney cancer.

The rearrangement joins TRBV29-1 to TRBJ2-7; a weak D match, TRBD2 (5 bases). CDR1 SQVTM and CDR2 ANQGSEA come from the germline V gene. Deletions cut 6 bases from V and 0 bases from J, with 15 bases between. This CDR3 region has 14 residues. Here the CDR3 reads CSVRSQGSSYEQYF. The CDR3, as DNA: TGCAGCGTCCGGTCCCAAGGGAGCTCCTACGAGCAGTACTTC.

This chain connects TRBV6-6 to TRBJ2-7; possibly TRBD1 or TRBD2 for D (6 bases each). V was pared by 2 bases and J by 7 bases, with 18 bases between. This CDR3 is 15 amino acids long. CDR1 MNHNY and CDR2 SVGAGI come from the germline V gene (reference sequence). This CDR3 is CASSYPGGGPGEQYF. CDR3 nucleotide sequence: TGTGCCAGCAGTTACCCAGGAGGGGGACCGGGGGAGCAGTACTTC.

The chain uses TRBV6-1 and TRBJ2-2, with 12 positions matching TRBD2. Trimming cost V 6 bases and J 1 base; bases outside gene matches: 0. CDR1 is MNHNS, CDR2 SASEGT, per germline. This CDR3 is 15 amino acids long. The CDR3 DNA follows: TGTGCCAGCAGGACTAGCGGGGGGAACACCGGGGAGCTGTTTTTT. It yields the protein CASRTSGGNTGELFF.

The rearrangement joins TRBV9 to TRBJ2-1; 7 nucleotides match TRBD2. The CDR3 runs to 15 residues. Germline values: CDR1 SGDLS, CDR2 YYNGEE. V gave up 6 bases and J gave up 1 base; unmatched junction bases: 7. Here the CDR3 reads CASTRGGTSYNEQFF. CDR3 DNA sequence: TGTGCCAGCACTAGGGGAGGGACTTCCTACAATGAGCAGTTCTTC.

The chain is built from TRBV5-8 and TRBJ2-4; no firm D call. The CDR3 runs to 14 residues. V lost 4 bases and J 0 bases, leaving 8 bases between the germline ends. Germline V gene lookup returns CDR1 SGHTS and CDR2 YDEGEE. The CDR3 sequence: CASSLILAKNIQYF. In DNA form, the CDR3 reads TGTGCCAGCAGCCTTATCTTAGCCAAAAACATTCAGTACTTC.

This clone was seen once. This chain uses TRBV7-8 with TRBJ2-1; D is unclear. The CDR3 runs 14 residues. The germline gives CDR1 SGHVS, CDR2 FQNEAQ. Trimming removed 0 bases from V and 7 bases from J, with 10 bases in between. CDR3 loop: CASSLARWVNEQFF. The CDR3 nucleotides read TGTGCCAGCAGCTTAGCCCGCTGGGTGAATGAGCAGTTCTTC.

The chain joins TRBV28 to TRBJ1-3, with a weak D call TRBD1 (6 bases). V was cut by 5 bases and J by 3 bases, with 14 bases left in between. Germline lookup yields CDR1 MDHEN and CDR2 SYDVKM. This CDR3 has 15 amino acids. Here the CDR3 reads CASSLHQGFGNTIYF. The CDR3 region has the DNA TGTGCCAGCAGTCTCCATCAGGGGTTTGGAAACACCATATATTTT.

This chain joins TRBV6-5 and TRBJ2-7; D uncertain. This CDR3 has 12 residues. V shed 2 bases and J shed 3 bases, with 5 bases lying between them. Looked up from germline, CDR1 is MNHEY and CDR2 is SVGAGI. This CDR3 is CASSYTRYEQYF. The CDR3 DNA reads as TGTGCCAGCAGTTACACACGCTACGAGCAGTACTTC.

The J gene is TRBJ1-4, the V gene TRBV2; D not resolved. Germline assignment: CDR1 SNHLY and CDR2 FYNNEI. The CDR3 covers 12 residues. Trimming removed 0 bases from V and 10 bases from J, with 6 bases in between. Here the CDR3 reads CASSEAVGKLFF. In DNA form, the CDR3 reads TGTGCCAGCAGTGAAGCTGTAGGAAAACTGTTTTTT.

The chain has TRBV4-1 and TRBJ1-6, with 10 bases aligning to TRBD1. Germline CDR1 is MGHRA and CDR2 is YSYEKL. The CDR3 is made up of 17 amino acids. The J segment lost 10 bases and the V segment lost 1 base, leaving 10 bases of the junction unmatched. CDR3 residues: CASSQVFPGTGVSPLHF. The CDR3 DNA follows: TGCGCCAGCAGCCAAGTTTTCCCCGGGACAGGGGTCTCACCCCTCCACTTT.

The table lists this clone with a count of one. Here the CDR3 reads CASSLDRKNQPQHF. Here the CDR3 DNA reads TGTGCCAGCAGCTTGGATAGAAAGAATCAGCCCCAGCATTTT. V and J are TRBV5-6 and TRBJ1-5, with unresolved D. The V end was cut by 0 bases, the J end by 4 bases, with 8 bases between. CDR1 and CDR2 from the germline V gene are SGHDT and YYEEEE. CDR3 size: 14 residues. The complete variable domain, with remaining parts taken from reference TRBV5-6 and TRBJ1-5, reads DAGVTQSPTHLIKTRGQQVTLRCSPKSGHDTVSWYQQALGQGPQFIFQYYEEEERQRGNFPDRFSGHQFPNYSSELNVNALLLGDSALYLCASSLDRKNQPQHFGDGTRLSIL.

In this sample, this clone turned up a few times. This chain uses TRBV7-2 with TRBJ2-7, with D unclear. Looked up from germline, CDR1 is SGHTA and CDR2 is FQGNSA. V shed 6 bases and J shed 1 base, with 19 bases lying between them. The CDR3 sequence is 16 residues long. The chain's CDR3 is CASSLAATPVSYEQYF. The CDR3 DNA reads as TGTGCCAGCAGTTTGGCGGCAACTCCCGTGTCCTACGAGCAGTACTTC.

The chain uses TRBV6-5 and TRBJ2-7; D unclear. The CDR3 is 16 residues long. In germline, CDR1 is MNHEY, CDR2 SVGAGI. V lost 0 bases, J lost 0 bases, and 12 bases lay in between. CDR3 protein: CASSYSRPPLSYEQYF. As DNA, the CDR3 is TGTGCCAGCAGTTACTCCAGGCCTCCCCTCTCCTACGAGCAGTACTTC.